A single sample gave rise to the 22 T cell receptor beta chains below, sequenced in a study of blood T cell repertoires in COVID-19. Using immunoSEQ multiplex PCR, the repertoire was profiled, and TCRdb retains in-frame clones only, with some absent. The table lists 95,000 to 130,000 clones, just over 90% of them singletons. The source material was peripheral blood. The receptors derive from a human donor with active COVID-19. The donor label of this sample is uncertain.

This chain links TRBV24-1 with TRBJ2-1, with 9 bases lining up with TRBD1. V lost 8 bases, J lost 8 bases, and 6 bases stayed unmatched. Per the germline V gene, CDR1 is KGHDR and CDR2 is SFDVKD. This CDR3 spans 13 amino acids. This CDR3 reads CATKDRGRDEQFF. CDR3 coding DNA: TGTGCCACCAAGGACAGGGGTAGGGATGAGCAGTTCTTC.

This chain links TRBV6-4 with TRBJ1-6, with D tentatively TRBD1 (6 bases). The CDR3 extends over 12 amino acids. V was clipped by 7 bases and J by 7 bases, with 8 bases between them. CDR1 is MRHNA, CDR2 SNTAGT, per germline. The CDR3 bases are TGTGCCAGCATCCAGGGGAATTCACCCCTCCACTTT. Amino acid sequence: CASIQGNSPLHF.

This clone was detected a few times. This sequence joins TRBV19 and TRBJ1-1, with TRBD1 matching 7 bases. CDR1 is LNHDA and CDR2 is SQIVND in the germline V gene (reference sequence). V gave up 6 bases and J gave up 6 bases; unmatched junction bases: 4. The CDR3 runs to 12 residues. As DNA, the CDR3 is TGTGCCAGTAGGGAGGGGGCCGCTGAAGCTTTCTTT. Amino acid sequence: CASREGAAEAFF.

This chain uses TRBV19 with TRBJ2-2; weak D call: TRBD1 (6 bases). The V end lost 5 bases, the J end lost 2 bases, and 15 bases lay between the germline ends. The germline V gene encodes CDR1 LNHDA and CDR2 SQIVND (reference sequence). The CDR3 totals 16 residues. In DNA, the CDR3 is TGTGCCAGTAGTTTACAGGGAACCTCCAACACCGGGGAGCTGTTTTTT. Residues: CASSLQGTSNTGELFF.

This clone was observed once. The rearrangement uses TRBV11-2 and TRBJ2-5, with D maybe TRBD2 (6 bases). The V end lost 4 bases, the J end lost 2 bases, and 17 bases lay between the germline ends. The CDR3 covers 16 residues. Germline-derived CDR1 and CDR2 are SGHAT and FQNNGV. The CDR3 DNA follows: TGTGCCAGCAGCTCACTACCGGGACTGCGACAAGAGACCCAGTACTTC. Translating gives CASSSLPGLRQETQYF.

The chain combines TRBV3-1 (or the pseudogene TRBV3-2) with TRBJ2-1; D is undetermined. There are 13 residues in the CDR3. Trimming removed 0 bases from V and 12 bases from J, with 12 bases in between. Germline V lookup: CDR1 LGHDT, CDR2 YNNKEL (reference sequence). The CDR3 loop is CASSQDPNPGQFF. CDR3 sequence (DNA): TGTGCCAGCAGCCAAGATCCGAACCCGGGGCAGTTCTTC.

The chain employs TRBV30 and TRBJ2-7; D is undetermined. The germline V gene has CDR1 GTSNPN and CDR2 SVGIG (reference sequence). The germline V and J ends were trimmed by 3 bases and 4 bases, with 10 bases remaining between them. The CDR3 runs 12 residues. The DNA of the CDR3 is TGTGCCTGGAGCCACCTCGGGTACGAGCAGTACTTC. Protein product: CAWSHLGYEQYF.

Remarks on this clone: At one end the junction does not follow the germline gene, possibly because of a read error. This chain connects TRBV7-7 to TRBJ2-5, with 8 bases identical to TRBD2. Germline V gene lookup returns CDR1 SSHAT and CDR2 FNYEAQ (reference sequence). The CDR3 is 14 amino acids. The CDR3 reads CASSLGGAGETQYF. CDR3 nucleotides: TGTGCTAGCAGCCTCGGGGGGGCCGGAGAGACCCAGTACTTC.

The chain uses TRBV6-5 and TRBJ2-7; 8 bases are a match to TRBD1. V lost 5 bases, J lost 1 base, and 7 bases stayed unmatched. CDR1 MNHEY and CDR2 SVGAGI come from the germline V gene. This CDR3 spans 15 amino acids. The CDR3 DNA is TGTGCCAGCAGTATCCGAGACAGGGGTTCCTACGAGCAGTACTTC. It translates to CASSIRDRGSYEQYF.

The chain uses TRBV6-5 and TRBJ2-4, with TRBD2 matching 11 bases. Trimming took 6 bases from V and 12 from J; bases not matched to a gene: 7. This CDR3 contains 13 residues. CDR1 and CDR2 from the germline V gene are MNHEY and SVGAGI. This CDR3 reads CASRRLAGSPQYF. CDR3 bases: TGTGCCAGCAGGAGACTAGCGGGGTCCCCTCAGTACTTC.

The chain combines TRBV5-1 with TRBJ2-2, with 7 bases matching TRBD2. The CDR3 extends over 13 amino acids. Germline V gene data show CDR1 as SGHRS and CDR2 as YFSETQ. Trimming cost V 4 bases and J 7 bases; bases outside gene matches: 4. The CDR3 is CASSVLANGELFF. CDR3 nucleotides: TGCGCCAGCAGCGTACTAGCGAACGGGGAGCTGTTTTTT.

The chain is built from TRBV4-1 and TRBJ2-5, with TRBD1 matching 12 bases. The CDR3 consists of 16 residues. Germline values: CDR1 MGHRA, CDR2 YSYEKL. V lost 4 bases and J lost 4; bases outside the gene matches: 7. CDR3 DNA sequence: TGCGCCAGCAGCCTGGGACAGGGGGCGGGGGGAGAGACCCAGTACTTC. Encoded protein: CASSLGQGAGGETQYF.

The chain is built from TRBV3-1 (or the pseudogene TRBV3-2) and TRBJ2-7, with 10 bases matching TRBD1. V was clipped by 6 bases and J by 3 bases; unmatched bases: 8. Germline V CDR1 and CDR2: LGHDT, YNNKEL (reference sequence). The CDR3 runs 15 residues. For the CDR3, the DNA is TGTGCCAGCAGTTACCGGGACAGGGGTTACTACGAGCAGTACTTC. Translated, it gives CASSYRDRGYYEQYF.

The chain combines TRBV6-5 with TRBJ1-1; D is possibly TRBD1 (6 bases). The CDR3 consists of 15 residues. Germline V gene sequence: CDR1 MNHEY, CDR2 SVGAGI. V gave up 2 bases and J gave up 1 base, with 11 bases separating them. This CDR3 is CASSYQQQGNTEAFF. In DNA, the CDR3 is TGTGCCAGCAGTTACCAACAACAGGGGAACACTGAAGCTTTCTTT.

This chain's CDR3 is CASRGTSGTDTQYF. The CDR3 DNA sequence: TGTGCCAGCAGGGGGACTAGCGGCACAGATACGCAGTATTTT. The chain combines TRBV2 with TRBJ2-3; 10 bases are shared with TRBD2. CDR1 and CDR2 (germline): SNHLY, FYNNEI. The CDR3 totals 14 residues. After removal of 6 bases from V and 1 base from J, the junction contained 1 base not matched to a gene.

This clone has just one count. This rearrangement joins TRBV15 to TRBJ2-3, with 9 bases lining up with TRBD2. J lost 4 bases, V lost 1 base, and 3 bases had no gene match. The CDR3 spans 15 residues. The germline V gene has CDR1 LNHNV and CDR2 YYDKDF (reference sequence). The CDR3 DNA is TGTGCCACCAGCAGAGCGCGGGGGGGCGCAGATACGCAGTATTTT. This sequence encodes CATSRARGGADTQYF.

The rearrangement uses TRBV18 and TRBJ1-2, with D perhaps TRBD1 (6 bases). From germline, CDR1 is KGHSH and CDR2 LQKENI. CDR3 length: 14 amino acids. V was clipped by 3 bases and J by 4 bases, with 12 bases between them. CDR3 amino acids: CASSPPDSSYGYTF. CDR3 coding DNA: TGTGCCAGCTCACCTCCGGACAGCAGCTATGGCTACACCTTC. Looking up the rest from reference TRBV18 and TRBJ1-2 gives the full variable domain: NAGVMQNPRHLVRRRGQEARLRCSPMKGHSHVYWYRQLPEEGLKFMVYLQKENIIDESGMPKERFSAEFPKEGPSILRIQQVVRGDSAAYFCASSPPDSSYGYTFGSGTRLTVV.

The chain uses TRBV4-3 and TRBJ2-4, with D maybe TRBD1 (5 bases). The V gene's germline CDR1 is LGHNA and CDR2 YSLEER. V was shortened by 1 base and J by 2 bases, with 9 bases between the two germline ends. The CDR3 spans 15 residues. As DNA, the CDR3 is TGCGCCAGCAGCCAAGTCCCAGGGACCAAAAACATTCAGTACTTC. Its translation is CASSQVPGTKNIQYF.

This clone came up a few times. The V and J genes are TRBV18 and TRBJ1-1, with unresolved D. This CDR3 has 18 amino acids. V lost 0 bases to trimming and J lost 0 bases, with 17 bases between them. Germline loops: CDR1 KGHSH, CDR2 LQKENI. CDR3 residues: CASSPPPIGVGLNTEAFF. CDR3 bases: TGTGCCAGCTCACCACCCCCCATCGGGGTCGGTTTGAACACTGAAGCTTTCTTT.

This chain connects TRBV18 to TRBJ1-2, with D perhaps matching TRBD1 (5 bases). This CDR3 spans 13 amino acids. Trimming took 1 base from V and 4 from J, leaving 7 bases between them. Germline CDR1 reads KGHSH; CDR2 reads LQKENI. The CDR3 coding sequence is TGTGCCAGCTCACCACAAGGGGCCTATGGCTACACCTTC. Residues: CASSPQGAYGYTF.

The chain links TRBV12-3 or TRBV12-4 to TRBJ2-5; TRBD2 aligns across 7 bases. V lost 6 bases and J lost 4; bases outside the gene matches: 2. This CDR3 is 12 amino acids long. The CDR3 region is CASRRGLETQYF. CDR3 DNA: TGTGCCAGCAGGCGGGGGTTAGAGACCCAGTACTTC.

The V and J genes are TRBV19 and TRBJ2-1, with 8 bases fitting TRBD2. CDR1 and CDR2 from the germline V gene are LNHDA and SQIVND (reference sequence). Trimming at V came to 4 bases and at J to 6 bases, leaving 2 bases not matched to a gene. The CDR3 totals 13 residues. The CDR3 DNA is TGTGCCAGTAGTACCGGGGGGGCCAATGAGCAGTTCTTC. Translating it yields CASSTGGANEQFF. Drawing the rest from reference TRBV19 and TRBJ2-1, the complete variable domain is DGGITQSPKYLFRKEGQNVTLSCEQNLNHDAMYWYRQDPGQGLRLIYYSQIVNDFQKGDIAEGYSVSREKKESFPLTVTSAQKNPTAFYLCASSTGGANEQFFGPGTRLTVL.